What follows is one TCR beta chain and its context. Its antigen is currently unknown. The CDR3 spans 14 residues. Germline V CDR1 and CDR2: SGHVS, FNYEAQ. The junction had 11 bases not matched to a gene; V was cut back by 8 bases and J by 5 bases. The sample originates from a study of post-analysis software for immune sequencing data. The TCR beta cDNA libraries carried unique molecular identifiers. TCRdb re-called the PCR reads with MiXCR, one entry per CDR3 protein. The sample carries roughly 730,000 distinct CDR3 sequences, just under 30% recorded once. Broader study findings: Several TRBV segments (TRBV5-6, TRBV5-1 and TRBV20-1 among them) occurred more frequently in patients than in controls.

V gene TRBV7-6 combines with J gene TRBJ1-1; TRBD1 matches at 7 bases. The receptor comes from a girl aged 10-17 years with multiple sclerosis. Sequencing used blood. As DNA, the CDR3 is TGTGCCAGCGGGGAACAGGGGCCAGCAACTGAAGCTTTCTTT. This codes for CASGEQGPATEAFF.